This T cell receptor (beta chain) was captured in a study of early T cells in non-severe SARS-CoV-2 infection (dated by TCRdb to the early 2020s). Describing the broader study: Because TCR sequencing relied on bulk RNA taken from unsorted whole blood, pairing of alpha and beta chains was not possible. The full study reports these points: VDJdb matching was skewed toward anti-spike CD8 responses and likely underestimated virus-specific expansions, missing private and CD4 specificities.

This clonotype appeared a few times. Its antigen specificity is not known. Within one base of it there is no much larger clone, and no base qualities were kept. The library was built by means of 5' RACE. The run used a NextSeq 500. In the TCR library protocol, unique molecular identifiers were attached to individual cDNA molecules to correct for PCR bias and sequencing error. Both TCR alpha and beta chains were sequenced, and tight co-correlation was observed between alpha and beta sequence abundances in each sample. The authors processed their data as follows. Decombinator V4 was used to perform V gene, J gene and CDR3 annotation of TCR sequences. TCRs were defined as expanded if a significant change between any two time points was detected under a Poisson model with p below 0.0001. TCR abundances were normalised to the total number of TCRs sequenced per sample and were expressed as counts per million. MAIT TCRs were defined by TRAV1-2 paired with TRAJ12, TRAJ20 or TRAJ33, and iNKT TCRs by TRAV10 paired with TRAJ18. VDJdb, accessed on 1 November 2021, was searched for TCRs annotated for CMV, EBV and SARS-CoV-2, and TCRs annotated for more than one antigen were excluded. The public sequencing data were trimmed at Q25 with fastp and processed into clonotypes with MiXCR by TCRdb, which kept only in-frame beta chains. For every CDR3 protein sequence, its rows merge into one entry that carries the most common genes and DNA. The V and J calls reflect TCRdb's pipeline rather than the authors' work. The sample contains around 89,000 distinct CDR3 sequences, roughly 14% of them found a single time. The ten largest make up under 0.75% of the sample.

A case-control design nested within a healthcare worker cohort in London, UK, was used, with weekly nasopharyngeal swab PCR tests and blood sampling performed. Healthcare workers were recruited between 23 and 31 March 2020, during the week of the UK lockdown, and were followed weekly for up to roughly 16 weeks. The CDR3 spans 13 residues, from the cysteine through the valine. The sequence is cut down to CDR3 DNA, 39 bases in frame from base 1. CDR1 and CDR2 (LGHDT, YNNKEL) derive from the germline V gene (reference sequence). V lost 0 bases and J lost 8 bases; the stretch between them is 11 bases long.

The chain couples TRBV3-1 to TRBJ2-7; no D gene is confidently identified. The source is an adult who was a healthcare worker with PCR-confirmed SARS-CoV-2 infection or an uninfected control (not recorded which). Input material: whole blood. The nucleotide sequence is given as TGTGCCAGCAGCCAAGATTTGGCGGCCCAGCAGTACGTC. This translates into CASSQDLAAQQYV.